The present entry profiles one TCR beta chain with its context. Around 2 micrograms of genomic DNA (from cryopreserved PBMCs) were used for TCR beta libraries. This specimen comes from a study of cytotoxic CD8 clonotypes in ibrutinib-treated CLL. The wider study: Samples yielded averages of 255,043 productive templates and fewer than 100,000 productive rearrangements.

V was pared by 5 bases and J by 7 bases, with 11 bases between. CDR3 size: 13 residues. CDR1 and CDR2 from the germline V gene are PRHDT and FYEKMQ (reference sequence). Sequencing was performed with immunoSEQ multiplex PCR; in TCRdb, only in-frame clones are kept and a portion is missing. This table has a few hundred thousand clones, roughly two thirds appearing once. This sequence was found in a human donor with chronic lymphocytic leukemia. This chain connects TRBV13 to TRBJ1-4; D not resolved. The sample in question was PBMCs, obtained after 36 months of ibrutinib treatment. The CDR3 region is CASSQTRVEKLFF. For the CDR3, the DNA is TGTGCCAGCAGCCAGACTAGAGTTGAAAAACTGTTTTTT.